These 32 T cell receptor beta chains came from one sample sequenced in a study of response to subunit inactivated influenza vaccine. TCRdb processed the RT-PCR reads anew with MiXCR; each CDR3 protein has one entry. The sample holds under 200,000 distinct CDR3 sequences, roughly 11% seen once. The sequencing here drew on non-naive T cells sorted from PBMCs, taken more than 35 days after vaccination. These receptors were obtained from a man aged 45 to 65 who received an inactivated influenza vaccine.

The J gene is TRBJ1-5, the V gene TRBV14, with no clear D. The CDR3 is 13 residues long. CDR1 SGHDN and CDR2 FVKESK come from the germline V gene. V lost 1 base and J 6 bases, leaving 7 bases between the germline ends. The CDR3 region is CASSQGHSQPQHF. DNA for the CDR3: TGTGCCAGCAGCCAAGGGCATAGTCAGCCCCAGCATTTT.

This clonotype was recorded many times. This CDR3 is CASSLALHNEQFF. CDR3 coding DNA: TGCGCCAGCAGCTTGGCCTTACACAATGAGCAGTTCTTC. The rearrangement uses TRBV5-1 and TRBJ2-1; D gene uncertain. V was shortened by 0 bases and J by 5 bases, with 6 bases between the two germline ends. Germline V gene data show CDR1 as SGHRS and CDR2 as YFSETQ. The CDR3 contains 13 residues.

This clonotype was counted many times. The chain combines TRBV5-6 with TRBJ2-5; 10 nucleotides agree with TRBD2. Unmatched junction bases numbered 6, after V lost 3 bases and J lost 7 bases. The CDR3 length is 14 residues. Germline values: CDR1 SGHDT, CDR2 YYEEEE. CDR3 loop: CASSSGTSEVTQYF. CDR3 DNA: TGTGCCAGCAGCTCGGGGACTAGCGAGGTGACCCAGTACTTC.

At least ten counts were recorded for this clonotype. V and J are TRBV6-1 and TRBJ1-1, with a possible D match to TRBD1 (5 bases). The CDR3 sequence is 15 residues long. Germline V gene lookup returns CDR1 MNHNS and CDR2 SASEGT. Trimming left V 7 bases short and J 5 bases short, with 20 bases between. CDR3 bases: TGTGCCAGCACCGCGCGGCCCATGACAGAGACTGAAGCTTTCTTT. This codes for CASTARPMTETEAFF.

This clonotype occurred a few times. This CDR3 is CATSVSGSGETQYF. The CDR3 DNA follows: TGTGCCACCAGCGTTAGCGGGAGCGGGGAGACCCAGTACTTC. The chain combines TRBV15 with TRBJ2-5; 9 positions agree with TRBD2. Trimming at V came to 5 bases and at J to 5 bases, leaving 6 bases not matched to a gene. CDR1 is LNHNV and CDR2 is YYDKDF in the germline V gene (reference sequence). The CDR3 has 14 amino acids.

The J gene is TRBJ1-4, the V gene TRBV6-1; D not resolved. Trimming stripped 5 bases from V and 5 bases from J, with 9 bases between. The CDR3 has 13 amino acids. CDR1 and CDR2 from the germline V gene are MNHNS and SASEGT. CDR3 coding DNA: TGTGCCAGCAGTCGCGAACGAAATGAAAAACTGTTTTTT. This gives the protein CASSRERNEKLFF.

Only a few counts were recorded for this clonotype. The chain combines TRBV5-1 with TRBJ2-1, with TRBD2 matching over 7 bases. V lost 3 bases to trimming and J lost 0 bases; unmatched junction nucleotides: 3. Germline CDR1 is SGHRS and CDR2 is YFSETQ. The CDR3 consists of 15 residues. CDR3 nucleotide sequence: TGCGCCAGCAGCTCGGGGGGAAGCTCCTACAATGAGCAGTTCTTC. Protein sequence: CASSSGGSSYNEQFF.

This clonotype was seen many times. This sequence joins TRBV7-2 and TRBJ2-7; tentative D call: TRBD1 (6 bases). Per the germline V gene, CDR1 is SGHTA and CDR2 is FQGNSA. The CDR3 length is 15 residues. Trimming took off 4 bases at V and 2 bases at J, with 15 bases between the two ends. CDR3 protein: CASSSPPTGTYEQYF. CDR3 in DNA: TGTGCCAGCAGCTCCCCTCCGACAGGAACCTACGAGCAGTACTTC.

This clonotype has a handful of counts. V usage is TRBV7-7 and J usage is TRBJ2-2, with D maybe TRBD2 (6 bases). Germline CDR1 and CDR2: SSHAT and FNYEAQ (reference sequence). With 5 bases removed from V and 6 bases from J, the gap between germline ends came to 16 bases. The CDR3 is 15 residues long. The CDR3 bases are TGTGCCAGCAGCCCCTCGACTAGTTCGGCCGGGGAGCTGTTTTTT. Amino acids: CASSPSTSSAGELFF. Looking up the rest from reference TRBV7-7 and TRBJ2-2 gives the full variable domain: GAGVSQSPRYKVTKRGQDVTLRCDPISSHATLYWYQQALGQGPEFLTYFNYEAQPDKSGLPSDRFSAERPEGSISTLTIQRTEQRDSAMYRCASSPSTSSAGELFFGEGSRLTVL.

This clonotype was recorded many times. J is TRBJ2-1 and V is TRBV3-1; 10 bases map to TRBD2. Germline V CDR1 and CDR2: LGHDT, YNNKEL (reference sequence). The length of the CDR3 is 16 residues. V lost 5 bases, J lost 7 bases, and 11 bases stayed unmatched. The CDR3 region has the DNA TGTGCCAGCAGCTCCCGAAGCGGGGGGGCGGGAAATGAGCAGTTCTTC. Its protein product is CASSSRSGGAGNEQFF.

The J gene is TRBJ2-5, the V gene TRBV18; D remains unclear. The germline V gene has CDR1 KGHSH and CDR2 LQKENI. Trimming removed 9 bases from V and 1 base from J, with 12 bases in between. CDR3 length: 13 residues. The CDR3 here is CASSSNLQETQYF. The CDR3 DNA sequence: TGTGCCAGTTCAAGCAATCTCCAAGAGACCCAGTACTTC.

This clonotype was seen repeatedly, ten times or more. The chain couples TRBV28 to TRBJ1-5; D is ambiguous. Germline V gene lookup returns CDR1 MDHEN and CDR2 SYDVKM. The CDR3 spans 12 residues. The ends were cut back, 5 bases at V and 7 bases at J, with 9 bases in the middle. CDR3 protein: CASSAAGQPQHF. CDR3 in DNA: TGTGCCAGCAGTGCCGCCGGACAGCCCCAGCATTTT.

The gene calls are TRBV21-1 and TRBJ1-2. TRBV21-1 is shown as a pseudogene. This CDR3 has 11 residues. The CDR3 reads CASSDGNGYTF. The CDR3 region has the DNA TGTGCCAGCAGCGACGGTAACGGCTACACCTTC.

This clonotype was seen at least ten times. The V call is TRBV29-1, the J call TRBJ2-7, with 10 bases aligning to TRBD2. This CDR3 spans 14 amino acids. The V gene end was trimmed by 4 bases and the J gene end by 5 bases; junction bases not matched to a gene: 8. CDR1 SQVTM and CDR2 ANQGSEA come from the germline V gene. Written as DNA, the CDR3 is TGCAGCGTTGGCTCGAGCGGGAGGGCCAACGAGCAGTACTTC. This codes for CSVGSSGRANEQYF.

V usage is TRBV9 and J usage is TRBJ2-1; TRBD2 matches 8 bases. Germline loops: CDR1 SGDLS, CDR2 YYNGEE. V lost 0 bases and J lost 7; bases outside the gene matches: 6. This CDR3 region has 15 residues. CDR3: CASSVEFSGKNEQFF. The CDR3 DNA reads TGTGCCAGCAGCGTAGAGTTTAGCGGGAAGAATGAGCAGTTCTTC.

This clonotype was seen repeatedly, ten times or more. Here the CDR3 DNA reads TGTGCCACCGCCACCTCCCAGGGGTACAACACTGAAGCTTTCTTT. Protein product: CATATSQGYNTEAFF. The chain carries TRBV24-1 and TRBJ1-1; D is perhaps TRBD1 (6 bases). The CDR3 length is 15 residues. V shed 9 bases and J shed 2 bases, with 18 bases lying between them. The germline CDR1 and CDR2 sequences are KGHDR and SFDVKD.

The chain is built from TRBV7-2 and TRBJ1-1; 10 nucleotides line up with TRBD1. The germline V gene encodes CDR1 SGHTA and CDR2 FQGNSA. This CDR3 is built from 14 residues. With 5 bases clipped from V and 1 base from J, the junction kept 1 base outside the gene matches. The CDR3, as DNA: TGTGCCAGCAGCCGACAGGGGGCGAACACTGAAGCTTTCTTT. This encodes CASSRQGANTEAFF.

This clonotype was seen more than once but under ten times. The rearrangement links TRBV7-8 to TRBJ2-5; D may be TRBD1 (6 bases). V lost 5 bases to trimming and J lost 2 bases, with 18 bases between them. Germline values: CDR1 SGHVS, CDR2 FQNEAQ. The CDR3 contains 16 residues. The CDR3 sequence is CASSQYRDTTQETQYF. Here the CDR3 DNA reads TGTGCCAGCAGCCAATACCGGGACACGACACAAGAGACCCAGTACTTC.

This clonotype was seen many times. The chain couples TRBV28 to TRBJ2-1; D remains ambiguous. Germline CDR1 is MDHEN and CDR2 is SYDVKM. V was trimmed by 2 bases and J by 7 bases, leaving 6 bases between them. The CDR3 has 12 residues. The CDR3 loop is CASSLLGNEQFF. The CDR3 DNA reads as TGTGCCAGCAGTTTACTGGGGAATGAGCAGTTCTTC.

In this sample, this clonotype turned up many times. The CDR3 DNA follows: TGCGCCAGCAGCTCGCAGGGGGCCGTCACTGAAGCTTTCTTT. As protein: CASSSQGAVTEAFF. The V call is TRBV5-1, the J call TRBJ1-1; 8 bases are shared with TRBD1. CDR1 and CDR2 from the germline V gene are SGHRS and YFSETQ. CDR3 length equals 14 residues. Trimming cost V 3 bases and J 4 bases; bases outside gene matches: 5.

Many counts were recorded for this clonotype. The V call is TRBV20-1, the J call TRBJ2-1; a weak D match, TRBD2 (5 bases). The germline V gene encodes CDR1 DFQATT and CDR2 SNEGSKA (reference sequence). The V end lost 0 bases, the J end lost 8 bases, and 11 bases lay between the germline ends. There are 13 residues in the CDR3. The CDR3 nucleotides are TGCAGTGCTAGAGACCTACTAGGTTATGAGCAGTTCTTC. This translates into CSARDLLGYEQFF.

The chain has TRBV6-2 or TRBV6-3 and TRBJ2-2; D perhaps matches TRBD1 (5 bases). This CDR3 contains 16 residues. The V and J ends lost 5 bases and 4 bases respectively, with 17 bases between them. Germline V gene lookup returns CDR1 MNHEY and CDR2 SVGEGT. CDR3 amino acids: CASSTRDGSRTGELFF. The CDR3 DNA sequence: TGTGCCAGCAGTACCAGGGATGGGTCACGCACCGGGGAGCTGTTTTTT.

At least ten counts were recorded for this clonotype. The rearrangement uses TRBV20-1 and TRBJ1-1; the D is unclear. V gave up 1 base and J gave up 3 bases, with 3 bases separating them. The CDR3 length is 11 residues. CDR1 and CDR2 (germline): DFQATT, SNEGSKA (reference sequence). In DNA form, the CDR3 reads TGCAGTGCTAGAGTCGACACTGAAGCTTTCTTT. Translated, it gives CSARVDTEAFF.

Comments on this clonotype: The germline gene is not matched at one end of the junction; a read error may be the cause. As DNA, the CDR3 is TGTGCCAGCAGCCCAGTGGGGACTAGGCCCGACAATGAGCATTTCTTC. It yields the protein CASSPVGTRPDNEHFF. The V gene is TRBV7-2, the J gene TRBJ2-1, with 8 bases aligning to TRBD2. CDR3 length: 16 amino acids. CDR1 and CDR2 from the germline V gene are SGHTA and FQGNSA.

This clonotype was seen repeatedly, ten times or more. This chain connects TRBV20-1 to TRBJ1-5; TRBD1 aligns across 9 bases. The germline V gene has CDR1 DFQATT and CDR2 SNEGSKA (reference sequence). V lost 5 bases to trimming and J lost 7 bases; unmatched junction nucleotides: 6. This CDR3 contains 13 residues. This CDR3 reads CSAQQGARQPQHF. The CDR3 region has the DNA TGCAGTGCTCAACAGGGGGCTCGCCAGCCCCAGCATTTT.

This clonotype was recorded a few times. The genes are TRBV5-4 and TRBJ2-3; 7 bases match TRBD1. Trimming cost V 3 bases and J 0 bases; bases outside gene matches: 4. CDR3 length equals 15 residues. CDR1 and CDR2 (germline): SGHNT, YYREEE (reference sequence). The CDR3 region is CASSSRQGSTDTQYF. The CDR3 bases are TGTGCCAGCAGCTCCCGACAGGGTAGCACAGATACGCAGTATTTT. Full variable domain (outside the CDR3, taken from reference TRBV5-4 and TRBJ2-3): ETGVTQSPTHLIKTRGQQVTLRCSSQSGHNTVSWYQQALGQGPQFIFQYYREEENGRGNFPPRFSGLQFPNYSSELNVNALELDDSALYLCASSSRQGSTDTQYFGPGTRLTVL.

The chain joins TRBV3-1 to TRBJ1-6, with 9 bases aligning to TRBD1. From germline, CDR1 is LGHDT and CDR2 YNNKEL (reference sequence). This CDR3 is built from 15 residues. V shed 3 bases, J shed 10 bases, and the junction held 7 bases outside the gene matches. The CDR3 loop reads CASSHLQGADSPLHF. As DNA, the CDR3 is TGTGCCAGCAGCCATCTACAGGGGGCGGACTCACCCCTCCACTTT.

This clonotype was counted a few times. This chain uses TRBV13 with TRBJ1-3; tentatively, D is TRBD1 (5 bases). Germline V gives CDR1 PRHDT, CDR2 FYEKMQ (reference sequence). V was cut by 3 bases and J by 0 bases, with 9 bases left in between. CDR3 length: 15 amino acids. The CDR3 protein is CASSFGGSSGNTIYF. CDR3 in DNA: TGTGCCAGCAGCTTCGGGGGAAGCTCTGGAAACACCATATATTTT.

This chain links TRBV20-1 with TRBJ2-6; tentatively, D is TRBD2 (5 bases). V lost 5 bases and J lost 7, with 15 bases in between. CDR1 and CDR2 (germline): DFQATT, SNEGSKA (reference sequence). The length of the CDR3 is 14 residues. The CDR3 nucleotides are TGCAGTGCTGCAGAGGGTACGGTAGCCAACGTCCTGACTTTC. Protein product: CSAAEGTVANVLTF.

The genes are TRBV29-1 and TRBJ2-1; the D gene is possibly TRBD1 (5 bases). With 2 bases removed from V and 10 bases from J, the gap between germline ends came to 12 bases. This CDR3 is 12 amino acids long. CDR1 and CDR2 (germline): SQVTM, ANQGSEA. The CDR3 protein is CSVEKGFGEQFF. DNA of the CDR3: TGCAGCGTTGAAAAGGGGTTCGGGGAGCAGTTCTTC.

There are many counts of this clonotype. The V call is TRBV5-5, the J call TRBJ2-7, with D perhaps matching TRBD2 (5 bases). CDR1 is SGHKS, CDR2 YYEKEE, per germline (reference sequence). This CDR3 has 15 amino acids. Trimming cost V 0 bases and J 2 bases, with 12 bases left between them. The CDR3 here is CASSLAWTPTYEQYF. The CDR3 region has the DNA TGTGCCAGCAGCTTGGCTTGGACTCCAACCTACGAGCAGTACTTC.

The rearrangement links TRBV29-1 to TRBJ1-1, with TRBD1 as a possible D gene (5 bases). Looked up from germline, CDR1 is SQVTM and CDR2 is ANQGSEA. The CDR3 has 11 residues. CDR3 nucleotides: TGCATGGGGCAGACGAACACTGAAGCTTTCTTT. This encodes CMGQTNTEAFF.